Below, 18 T cell receptor beta chains from the same sample are listed, as sequenced in a study of cytomegalovirus exposure and HLA in healthy donors. The PCR made use of 60 Vbeta and 13 Jbeta primers. Data came from immunoSEQ multiplex PCR; TCRdb stores just in-frame clones and leaves some out. The sample has some 110,000 clones, over 70% seen once; the top ten hold around 2.1%. Sequencing was done on a sample of PBMCs. These receptors originate from a man aged 25-45 years in good health and CMV-seronegative.

This chain joins TRBV11-2 and TRBJ1-3; tentatively, D is TRBD1 (5 bases). The CDR3 totals 16 residues. Germline V gene sequence: CDR1 SGHAT, CDR2 FQNNGV. Trimming stripped 5 bases from V and 0 bases from J, with 14 bases between. CDR3 nucleotides: TGTGCCAGCAGCCCCTTAGGACAAACCTCTGGAAACACCATATATTTT. Translated, it gives CASSPLGQTSGNTIYF.

The chain joins TRBV27 to TRBJ1-2; 7 bases map to TRBD1. V gave up 6 bases and J gave up 2 bases; unmatched junction bases: 9. CDR3 length: 15 residues. Germline CDR1 reads MNHEY; CDR2 reads SMNVEV (reference sequence). The CDR3 nucleotides are TGTGCCAGCAGGTTAAGAGCCAGGGGGAACTATGGCTACACCTTC. Its translation is CASRLRARGNYGYTF.

This chain links TRBV11-2 with TRBJ1-4; 9 nucleotides line up with TRBD1. The CDR3 has 17 amino acids. V was pared by 3 bases and J by 8 bases, with 13 bases of the junction left unmatched. Germline CDR1 SGHAT, CDR2 FQNNGV. The CDR3 region is CASSFSPGQGMGEKLFF. CDR3 DNA: TGTGCCAGCAGCTTCTCGCCGGGACAGGGCATGGGGGAAAAACTGTTTTTT.

The chain has TRBV7-2 and TRBJ1-1; tentatively, D is TRBD1 (6 bases). This CDR3 has 15 residues. Trimming shortened V by 6 bases and J by 2 bases, and 16 bases separated the two germline ends. From germline, CDR1 is SGHTA and CDR2 FQGNSA. The CDR3 loop reads CASRAQTGLNTEAFF. In nucleotides, the CDR3 is TGTGCCAGCAGGGCCCAAACAGGGCTTAACACTGAAGCTTTCTTT.

This rearrangement joins TRBV6-5 to TRBJ2-7; 7 bases fit TRBD1. With 4 bases clipped from V and 5 bases from J, the junction kept 8 bases outside the gene matches. This CDR3 is 14 amino acids long. Germline V gene lookup returns CDR1 MNHEY and CDR2 SVGAGI. DNA of the CDR3: TGTGCCAGCAGTTGGAACAGGGGAATGGACGAGCAGTACTTC. It specifies CASSWNRGMDEQYF.

The J gene is TRBJ2-1, the V gene TRBV5-1, with D possibly matching TRBD2 (6 bases). This CDR3 has 18 amino acids. Germline-derived CDR1 and CDR2 are SGHRS and YFSETQ. The germline V and J ends were trimmed by 5 bases and 5 bases, with 26 bases remaining between them. This CDR3 is CASRGDLARGPLNNEQFF. In DNA form, the CDR3 reads TGCGCCAGCAGAGGGGACTTAGCGCGGGGACCCTTAAACAATGAGCAGTTCTTC.

Here the CDR3 reads CASSEGGRGQDQPQHF. The CDR3 nucleotides read TGTGCCAGCAGTGAAGGGGGTAGGGGGCAAGATCAGCCCCAGCATTTT. This chain connects TRBV2 to TRBJ1-5, with 7 bases matching TRBD1. This CDR3 has 16 residues. V lost 1 base, J lost 5 bases, and 8 bases stayed unmatched. Germline loops: CDR1 SNHLY, CDR2 FYNNEI.

The chain is built from TRBV7-3 and TRBJ2-1; 8 bases line up with TRBD2. With 2 bases clipped from V and 1 base from J, the junction kept 10 bases outside the gene matches. Germline V gene sequence: CDR1 SGHTA, CDR2 FQGTGA. This CDR3 is built from 18 residues. CDR3 residues: CASSLSGSGALSYNEQFF. In DNA form, the CDR3 reads TGTGCCAGCAGCTTATCAGGTAGCGGGGCCCTTTCCTACAATGAGCAGTTCTTC.

The chain couples TRBV4-1 to TRBJ2-3; the match to TRBD1 covers 7 bases. Unmatched junction bases numbered 9, after V lost 2 bases and J lost 4 bases. The CDR3 runs to 16 residues. The germline gives CDR1 MGHRA, CDR2 YSYEKL. This chain's CDR3 is CASSQFDRVGPDTQYF. The CDR3 DNA is TGCGCCAGCAGCCAATTCGACAGGGTGGGTCCAGATACGCAGTATTTT.

The CDR3 sequence: CASSGQGYEQFF. In DNA form, the CDR3 reads TGTGCCAGTAGCGGACAGGGGTATGAGCAGTTCTTC. The chain has TRBV19 and TRBJ2-1, with 9 bases matching TRBD1. Germline V lookup: CDR1 LNHDA, CDR2 SQIVND (reference sequence). The CDR3 extends over 12 amino acids. V shed 6 bases and J 8 bases; nucleotides not matched to a gene: 2. The whole variable domain, filled in from reference TRBV19 and TRBJ2-1, reads DGGITQSPKYLFRKEGQNVTLSCEQNLNHDAMYWYRQDPGQGLRLIYYSQIVNDFQKGDIAEGYSVSREKKESFPLTVTSAQKNPTAFYLCASSGQGYEQFFGPGTRLTVL.

The chain is built from TRBV7-6 and TRBJ2-7; weak D call: TRBD2 (6 bases). V lost 5 bases and J lost 2, with 13 bases in between. The CDR3 length is 14 residues. Germline-derived CDR1 and CDR2 are SGHVS and FNYEAQ. CDR3 loop: CASSPGSGPYEQYF. In nucleotides, the CDR3 is TGTGCCAGCAGCCCCGGGAGCGGGCCCTACGAGCAGTACTTC.

The chain employs TRBV7-9 and TRBJ1-2; 8 positions match TRBD1. The V segment lost 1 base and the J segment 1 base; nucleotides outside the gene matches: 2. CDR1 and CDR2 from the germline V gene are SEHNR and FQNEAQ (reference sequence). The CDR3 is made up of 15 amino acids. The CDR3 loop reads CASSLVQGVNYGYTF. The CDR3, as DNA: TGTGCCAGCAGCTTAGTACAGGGGGTTAACTATGGCTACACCTTC.

This clone was observed a few times. The chain carries TRBV7-8 and TRBJ1-1, with TRBD1 identical over 7 bases. The V gene end was trimmed by 7 bases and the J gene end by 0 bases; junction bases not matched to a gene: 8. The CDR3 sequence is 15 residues long. Germline CDR1 SGHVS, CDR2 FQNEAQ. CDR3 nucleotides: TGTGCCAGCACCGGAGGACAGGCAGTGAACACTGAAGCTTTCTTT. Amino acid sequence: CASTGGQAVNTEAFF.

The chain couples TRBV6-5 to TRBJ2-5, with 9 bases matching TRBD1. From germline, CDR1 is MNHEY and CDR2 SVGAGI. Germline trimming cut 6 bases from V and 4 bases from J; bases unmatched to any gene: 3. This CDR3 spans 13 amino acids. CDR3 nucleotides: TGTGCCAGCAGCTACAGGGGGCGAGAGACCCAGTACTTC. This encodes CASSYRGRETQYF.

Concerning this clone itself: This sample also contains other DNA sequences that code for the same CDR3. The chain is built from TRBV19 and TRBJ2-1; 11 bases align to TRBD2. V was pared by 3 bases and J by 5 bases, with 3 bases of the junction left unmatched. Germline V gene lookup returns CDR1 LNHDA and CDR2 SQIVND (reference sequence). The CDR3 sequence is 15 residues long. The CDR3 region has the DNA TGTGCCAGTAGTATTGGGACTAGCGGAAACAATGAGCAGTTCTTC. Its translation is CASSIGTSGNNEQFF.

The V call is TRBV29-1, the J call TRBJ2-4, with 7 nucleotides matching TRBD1. CDR1 SQVTM and CDR2 ANQGSEA come from the germline V gene. Losses at the gene ends were 4 bases for V and 3 bases for J; bases not matched to a gene: 3. There are 13 residues in the CDR3. The CDR3 DNA is TGCAGCGTTGGCCGGGACAGCAAAAACATTCAGTACTTC. Its protein product is CSVGRDSKNIQYF.

This clone occurred once. This chain connects TRBV28 to TRBJ1-2; 7 bases fit TRBD1. Germline CDR1 MDHEN, CDR2 SYDVKM. This CDR3 contains 15 residues. The J segment lost 1 base and the V segment lost 4 bases, leaving 6 bases of the junction unmatched. This chain's CDR3 is CASSSPGGDNYGYTF. CDR3 bases: TGTGCCAGCAGTTCTCCAGGGGGAGATAACTATGGCTACACCTTC.

The chain combines TRBV10-3 with TRBJ2-6, with D unclear. Germline V gene sequence: CDR1 ENHRY, CDR2 SYGVKD. The CDR3 sequence is 15 residues long. V was trimmed by 2 bases and J by 4 bases, leaving 9 bases between them. CDR3 protein: CAISETESGANVLTF. The DNA for the CDR3 is TGTGCCATCAGTGAGACGGAGTCCGGGGCCAACGTCCTGACTTTC.